The next 27 T cell receptor beta chains were all read from a single sample in a study of molecular identifiers for immune sequencing clone quantification. Each CDR3 protein gets one entry after TCRdb re-called the PCR reads with MiXCR. Found here are over 550,000 distinct CDR3 sequences, 25% of them singletons; the top ten hold 0.78%. Sequenced material: naive CD8+ T cells from blood, with Jurkat cell RNA spiked in. Subset reported: FACS-sorted CD8+CD4-CCR7+CD45RA+ naive T cells. The receptors were gathered from a human donor in good health. Some libraries in this study had Jurkat cell RNA spiked in.

The rearrangement joins TRBV19 to TRBJ2-1, with 7 bases aligning to TRBD1. With 8 bases clipped from V and 7 bases from J, the junction kept 11 bases outside the gene matches. This CDR3 region has 14 residues. Germline V gives CDR1 LNHDA, CDR2 SQIVND (reference sequence). The DNA for the CDR3 is TGTGCCAGTGGATGGGCGGTCAGGGGGAATGAGCAGTTCTTC. It translates to CASGWAVRGNEQFF.

Points on this clonotype: A much larger clone is a single base away; this may be a read error. No DNA is shown, since the ends of the CDR3 on it are uncertain; the CDR3 is the one TCRdb lists. V and J are TRBV4-1 and TRBJ1-2; TRBD1 reflects the table's D call only, with no check against the DNA. The germline V gene has CDR1 MGHRA and CDR2 YSYEKL. With termini counted, the CDR3 has 18 amino acids. CDR3 loop: CASSQELGTGGWGYGNTF.

In its sample, this clonotype was seen many times. The chain is built from TRBV5-4 and TRBJ1-1; 8 bases align to TRBD1. The J segment lost 8 bases and the V segment lost 4 bases, leaving 4 bases of the junction unmatched. Germline CDR1 reads SGHNT; CDR2 reads YYREEE (reference sequence). The CDR3 length is 12 residues. The chain's CDR3 is CASSRTGLEAFF. Here the CDR3 DNA reads TGTGCCAGCAGCCGGACAGGGTTGGAAGCTTTCTTT.

In the case of this clonotype: A much larger clone differs from this one at a single base, so this may be a read error. This sequence joins TRBV6-6 and TRBJ2-2, with a weak D call TRBD2 (7 bases). This CDR3 spans 15 amino acids. The germline gives CDR1 MNHNY, CDR2 SVGAGI (reference sequence). V was pared by 10 bases and J by 3 bases, with 18 bases between. CDR3: CATTPRGGHTGELFF. DNA of the CDR3: TGTGCCACCACTCCGAGGGGGGGACACACCGGGGAGCTGTTTTTT.

To note about this clonotype: It may be a read error: a sequence one base away is much more abundant. This chain joins TRBV6-1 and TRBJ2-3; D possibly uses TRBD1 or TRBD2 (5 bases each). The CDR3 runs 15 residues. CDR1 MNHNS and CDR2 SASEGT come from the germline V gene. The CDR3, as DNA: TGTGCCAGCAGTACCGGGACCATTAGCACAGATACGCGGTATTTT. It specifies CASSTGTISTDTRYF.

This clonotype was picked up a small number of times. The chain joins TRBV12-3 or TRBV12-4 to TRBJ2-3; 8 bases align to TRBD2. The V and J ends lost 7 bases and 6 bases, in that order; junction bases with no gene match: 3. There are 12 residues in the CDR3. CDR3 region: CASTGGLDTQYF. The DNA for the CDR3 is TGTGCCAGCACGGGGGGGCTTGATACGCAGTATTTT.

Turning to this clonotype: Its ends do not fully match the called genes, so a read error is possible. The rearrangement joins TRBV4-1 to TRBJ2-3; D is undetermined. Per the germline V gene, CDR1 is MGHRA and CDR2 is YSYEKL. This CDR3 is built from 12 residues. The CDR3 reads CAGSQVGDTQYF. The CDR3 nucleotides read TGCGCCGGCAGCCAAGTGGGGGATACGCAGTATTTT.

This clonotype was counted ten times or more. The V and J genes are TRBV4-1 and TRBJ1-1; D unclear. V gave up 1 base and J gave up 4 bases, with 10 bases separating them. The germline gives CDR1 MGHRA, CDR2 YSYEKL. This CDR3 is 14 amino acids long. In DNA form, the CDR3 reads TGCGCCAGCAGCCAAGCGAAGGGCGGCACTGAAGCTTTCTTT. Its protein product is CASSQAKGGTEAFF.

The sample holds a few counts of this clonotype. A much larger clone differs by one base, so this may be a read error. The rearrangement links TRBV28 to TRBJ1-2; D is unclear. This CDR3 is built from 12 residues. Germline V gene data show CDR1 as MDHEN and CDR2 as SYDVKM. The CDR3 coding sequence is TGTGCCGGCAGACCCGACCGGATCTCCTACACCTTC. Translation: CAGRPDRISYTF.

The chain employs TRBV20-1 and TRBJ2-3; tentative D call: TRBD2 (6 bases). Trimming removed 5 bases at V and 2 bases at J, with 17 bases between. The CDR3 length is 15 residues. Looked up from germline, CDR1 is DFQATT and CDR2 is SNEGSKA (reference sequence). CDR3 DNA: TGCAGTGCTGCTCGTGCGGGGTCTATCACAGATACGCAGTATTTT. It translates to CSAARAGSITDTQYF.

The gene calls are TRBV29-1 and TRBJ2-7; tentative D call: TRBD1 (5 bases). The CDR3 loop spans 14 amino acids. Looked up from germline, CDR1 is SQVTM and CDR2 is ANQGSEA. V lost 4 bases and J lost 3, with 16 bases in between. CDR3 amino acids: CSVGGARADYEQYF. Written as DNA, the CDR3 is TGCAGCGTTGGTGGGGCCAGGGCAGACTACGAGCAGTACTTC.

This clonotype has a single count. One junction end disagrees with the germline gene, perhaps due to a read error. The chain joins TRBV5-1 to TRBJ1-3, with D unresolved. This CDR3 is built from 16 residues. Germline values: CDR1 SGHRS, CDR2 YFSETQ. The CDR3 DNA follows: TGCGCCAGCAGCCTTAGTGGAATAACGACTGGAGACACCATATATTTT. This translates into CASSLSGITTGDTIYF. The complete variable domain, with remaining parts taken from reference TRBV5-1 and TRBJ1-3, reads KAGVTQTPRYLIKTRGQQVTLSCSPISGHRSVSWYQQTPGQGLQFLFEYFSETQRNKGNFPGRFSGRQFSNSRSEMNVSTLELGDSALYLCASSLSGITTGDTIYFGEGSWLTVV.

This clonotype was seen a few times. The chain uses TRBV13 and TRBJ2-1; 9 bases are a match to TRBD1. Trimming cost V 0 bases and J 8 bases; bases outside gene matches: 5. The germline CDR1 and CDR2 sequences are PRHDT and FYEKMQ (reference sequence). The CDR3 spans 15 residues. CDR3 protein: CASSLGGQGSDEQFF. CDR3 bases: TGTGCCAGCAGCTTAGGTGGACAGGGGAGCGATGAGCAGTTCTTC.

This clonotype was detected ten times or more. The rearrangement uses TRBV7-9 and TRBJ1-5; no definite D call. Trimming took 5 bases from V and 0 from J, leaving 2 bases between them. Germline V CDR1 and CDR2: SEHNR, FQNEAQ (reference sequence). The CDR3 spans 12 residues. The chain's CDR3 is CASSRSNQPQHF. Here the CDR3 DNA reads TGTGCCAGCAGCCGTAGCAATCAGCCCCAGCATTTT.

The chain has TRBV4-3 and TRBJ2-3; 8 bases map to TRBD1. The CDR3 extends over 15 amino acids. Germline V gives CDR1 LGHNA, CDR2 YSLEER. The junction had 7 bases not matched to a gene; V was cut back by 1 base and J by 7 bases. CDR3 sequence reads: CASSQGTGIENTQYF. In nucleotides, the CDR3 is TGCGCCAGCAGCCAAGGGACAGGGATAGAAAATACGCAGTATTTT.

This chain connects TRBV2 to TRBJ2-2; D remains ambiguous. Germline CDR1 reads SNHLY; CDR2 reads FYNNEI. The germline V and J ends were trimmed by 7 bases and 1 base, with 7 bases remaining between them. The CDR3 is made up of 13 amino acids. The CDR3 protein is CASNERNTGELFF. The CDR3 bases are TGTGCCAGCAATGAGCGGAACACCGGGGAGCTGTTTTTT.

The sample holds a few counts of this clonotype. V gene TRBV7-9 combines with J gene TRBJ1-4, with D unclear. This CDR3 has 14 residues. Germline lookup yields CDR1 SEHNR and CDR2 FQNEAQ (reference sequence). Trimming stripped 1 base from V and 8 bases from J, with 11 bases between. The CDR3 loop is CASSLDGYYEKLFF. The CDR3 nucleotides are TGTGCCAGCAGCTTAGATGGGTATTACGAAAAACTGTTTTTT.

This clonotype appeared a single time. One end of the junction does not line up with germline, which may come from a read error. V usage is TRBV6-5 and J usage is TRBJ2-5; D uncertain. Germline CDR1 and CDR2: MNHEY and SVGAGI. CDR3 length: 16 amino acids. The CDR3 region has the DNA TGTGCCAGCAGTTTCCACCCCCACGGATTCCAAGGGACCCAGTACTTC. This encodes CASSFHPHGFQGTQYF.

Note on this clonotype: It may be a read error: a sequence one base away is much more abundant. Because the CDR3 is missing its conserved closing phenylalanine or tryptophan, this is likely a read error. V gene TRBV5-1 combines with J gene TRBJ2-7; D unresolved. The CDR3 loop spans 13 amino acids. Trimming shortened V by 0 bases and J by 3 bases, and 7 bases separated the two germline ends. CDR1 and CDR2 from the germline V gene are SGHRS and YFSETQ. CDR3 sequence: CASSLADDYEQYS. The CDR3, as DNA: TGCGCCAGCAGCTTGGCCGACGACTACGAGCAGTACTCC.

This clonotype was detected a few times. This chain connects TRBV12-3 or TRBV12-4 to TRBJ2-5; a weak D match, TRBD2 (5 bases). Trimming stripped 4 bases from V and 0 bases from J, with 18 bases between. The CDR3 totals 17 residues. The CDR3 here is CASSSRSDSSYQETQYF. The CDR3 bases are TGTGCCAGCAGTTCTCGATCGGACTCTAGCTACCAAGAGACCCAGTACTTC.

This clonotype was counted ten times or more. V is TRBV5-6 and J is TRBJ1-1; a weak D match, TRBD1 (6 bases). CDR3 length equals 16 residues. Trimming removed 0 bases from V and 3 bases from J, with 15 bases in between. Germline values: CDR1 SGHDT, CDR2 YYEEEE. The CDR3 DNA sequence: TGTGCCAGCAGCTTGGACGGGGGCGCCCAGGACACTGAAGCTTTCTTT. Translating it yields CASSLDGGAQDTEAFF.

This clonotype was observed a handful of times. V is TRBV4-1 and J is TRBJ2-6; tentative D call: TRBD1 (6 bases). Germline loops: CDR1 MGHRA, CDR2 YSYEKL. The length of the CDR3 is 18 residues. Trimming stripped 0 bases from V and 2 bases from J, with 14 bases between. In DNA, the CDR3 is TGCGCCAGCAGCCAAGATAGGAACACAGGGACTGGGGCCAACGTCCTGACTTTC. It encodes CASSQDRNTGTGANVLTF.

In the case of this clonotype: This sequence may be a read error, since a much larger clone differs from it by one base. This chain links TRBV20-1 with TRBJ2-3; weak D call: TRBD2 (5 bases). V lost 1 base to trimming and J lost 4 bases, with 21 bases between them. Germline V gene data show CDR1 as DFQATT and CDR2 as SNEGSKA (reference sequence). This CDR3 spans 17 amino acids. The CDR3 loop reads CSARGPGPNFSADTQYF. CDR3 DNA: TGCAGTGCTAGAGGCCCCGGACCGAACTTTAGCGCAGATACGCAGTATTTT.

Turning to this clonotype: The germline gene is not matched at one end of the junction; a read error may be the cause. J is TRBJ2-3 and V is TRBV27, with a weak D call TRBD1 (6 bases). Germline lookup yields CDR1 MNHEY and CDR2 SMNVEV (reference sequence). This CDR3 contains 15 residues. This CDR3 is CASCQWAGASDTRYF. The CDR3 coding sequence is TGTGCCAGCTGCCAATGGGCAGGGGCATCAGATACGCGGTATTTT.

The chain employs TRBV6-2 or TRBV6-3 and TRBJ2-2; D ambiguous. The ends were cut back, 7 bases at V and 5 bases at J, with 14 bases in the middle. The germline CDR1 and CDR2 sequences are MNHEY and SVGEGT. CDR3 length equals 14 residues. The CDR3 DNA is TGTGCCAGCACGGATACAGAGCAGACCGGGGAGCTGTTTTTT. As protein: CASTDTEQTGELFF.

In this sample, this clonotype turned up a few times. The rearrangement joins TRBV10-2 to TRBJ2-3, with D tentatively TRBD2 (5 bases). CDR3 size: 16 residues. Trimming shortened V by 1 base and J by 2 bases, and 13 bases separated the two germline ends. Germline V gene sequence: CDR1 WSHSY, CDR2 SAAADI. Here the CDR3 reads CASSELVSVYTDTQYF. The CDR3 nucleotides read TGCGCCAGCAGTGAGTTAGTTAGCGTCTACACAGATACGCAGTATTTT.

On this clonotype: A much larger clone is a single base away; this may be a read error. CDR3 bases: TGTGCCAGCCGTTTTCGGTCGGTCCGGGGGTTCTCCTACGAGCAGTACTTC. Protein: CASRFRSVRGFSYEQYF. V and J are TRBV28 and TRBJ2-7, with D perhaps matching TRBD2 (6 bases). This CDR3 has 17 residues. The germline CDR1 and CDR2 sequences are MDHEN and SYDVKM.